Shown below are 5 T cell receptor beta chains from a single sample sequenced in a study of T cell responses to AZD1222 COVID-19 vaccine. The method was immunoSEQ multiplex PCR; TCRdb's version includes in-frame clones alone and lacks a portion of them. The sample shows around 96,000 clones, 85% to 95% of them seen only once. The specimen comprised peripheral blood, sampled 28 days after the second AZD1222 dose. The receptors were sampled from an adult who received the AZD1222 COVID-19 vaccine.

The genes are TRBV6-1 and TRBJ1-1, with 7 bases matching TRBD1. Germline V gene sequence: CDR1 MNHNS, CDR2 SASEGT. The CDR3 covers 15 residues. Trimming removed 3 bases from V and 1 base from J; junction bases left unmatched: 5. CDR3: CASSDPTGWNTEAFF. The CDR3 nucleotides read TGTGCCAGCAGTGACCCGACAGGGTGGAACACTGAAGCTTTCTTT.

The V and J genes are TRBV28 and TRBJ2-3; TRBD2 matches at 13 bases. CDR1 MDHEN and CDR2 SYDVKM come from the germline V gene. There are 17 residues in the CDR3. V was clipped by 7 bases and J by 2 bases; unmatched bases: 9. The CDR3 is CASISAGLAGPTDTQYF. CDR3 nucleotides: TGTGCCAGCATCTCGGCGGGACTAGCGGGGCCCACAGATACGCAGTATTTT.

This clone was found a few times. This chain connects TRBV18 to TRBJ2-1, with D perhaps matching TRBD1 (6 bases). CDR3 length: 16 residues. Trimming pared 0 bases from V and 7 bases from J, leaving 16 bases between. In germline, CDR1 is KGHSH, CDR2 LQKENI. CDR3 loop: CASSPPIAGEQNEQFF. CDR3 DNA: TGTGCCAGCTCACCACCTATCGCAGGGGAGCAAAATGAGCAGTTCTTC.

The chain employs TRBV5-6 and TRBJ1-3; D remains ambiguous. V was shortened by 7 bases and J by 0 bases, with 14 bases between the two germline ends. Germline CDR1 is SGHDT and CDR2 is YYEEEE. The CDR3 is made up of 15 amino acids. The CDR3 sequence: CASASGLTSGNTIYF. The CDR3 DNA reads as TGTGCCAGCGCATCGGGCTTGACCTCTGGAAACACCATATATTTT.

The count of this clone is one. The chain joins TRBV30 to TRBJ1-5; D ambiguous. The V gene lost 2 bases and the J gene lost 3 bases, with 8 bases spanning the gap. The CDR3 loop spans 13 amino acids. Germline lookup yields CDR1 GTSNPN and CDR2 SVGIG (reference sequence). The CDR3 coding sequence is TGTGCCTGGAGTCGACAAGACAATCAGCCCCAGCATTTT. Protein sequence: CAWSRQDNQPQHF.